The clone carrying this TCR beta chain came up many times. This entry comes from a study of neurological immune-mediated disorders. From germline, CDR1 is SEHNR and CDR2 FQNEAQ (reference sequence). This CDR3 is built from 15 residues. V lost 3 bases to trimming and J lost 1 base, with 10 bases between them. TCRdb passed the 5' RACE reads through MiXCR, listing each CDR3 protein once. The sample shows tens of thousands of distinct CDR3 sequences, about 5.6% of them seen only once. The source material was CD4+ T cells from blood. The receptor's source is a woman aged 18-30 years with multiple sclerosis. This rearrangement joins TRBV7-9 to TRBJ1-5, with a weak D call TRBD1 (6 bases). The DNA of the CDR3 is TGTGCCAGCAGCTTGGGGGGGGCGAGCAATCAGCCCCAGCATTTT. It encodes CASSLGGASNQPQHF. The full variable domain, its missing parts supplied by reference TRBV7-9 and TRBJ1-5, is DTGVSQNPRHKITKRGQNVTFRCDPISEHNRLYWYRQTLGQGPEFLTYFQNEAQLEKSRLLSDRFSAERPKGSFSTLEIQRTEQGDSAMYLCASSLGGASNQPQHFGDGTRLSIL.